The clone carrying this T cell receptor beta chain was counted between two and nine times. The target antigen is unknown. These data belong to a study of Graves' ophthalmopathy and Graves' hyperthyroidism. TCR beta CDR3 amplification used RNA transcripts. HTBI primers served in a first-round RT-PCR, which a second-round multiplex PCR followed. Using its own MiXCR run on the multiplex PCR reads, TCRdb lists one record per CDR3 protein. Of hundreds of thousands of distinct CDR3 sequences in the sample, roughly 41% were seen once. The germline V gene encodes CDR1 SNHLY and CDR2 FYNNEI. The CDR3 length is 16 residues. The V segment lost 5 bases and the J segment 3 bases; nucleotides outside the gene matches: 10. Regarding the study as a whole: This model predicted ophthalmopathy progression (sensitivity 65% to 71%, specificity 72.22%).

Under 3 months in duration, the ophthalmopathy in affected donors had moderate-to-severe activity, CAS ≥3 and NOSPECS ≥4. The sequence was collected from an adult man with Graves' ophthalmopathy. J is TRBJ1-5 and V is TRBV2; 7 nucleotides align to TRBD1. Sequencing was performed on peripheral blood. The CDR3 nucleotides read TGTGCCAGCAGTTCGAGAGGACAGGCTCCCAATCAGCCCCAGCATTTT. Its translation is CASSSRGQAPNQPQHF.